These 4 T cell receptor beta chains were sequenced from one sample in a study of tumour-infiltrating T cells in Burkitt lymphoma. Sequencing used immunoSEQ multiplex PCR; TCRdb keeps in-frame clones, though not all of them. The table has 5,000 to 6,500 clones, roughly 9.1% seen once. Specimen: tumor tissue. These receptor sequences come from a human donor with diffuse large B-cell lymphoma.

The table lists this clone with a few counts. V is TRBV6-4 and J is TRBJ2-7; 7 nucleotides line up with TRBD1. The CDR3 is 11 residues long. V trimming: 2 bases; J trimming: 12 bases; junction bases outside the gene matches: 4. CDR1 MRHNA and CDR2 SNTAGT come from the germline V gene. The CDR3 region has the DNA TGTGCCAGCAGTGACGAGAGGGGGCGGTACTTC. It specifies CASSDERGRYF.

V usage is TRBV13 and J usage is TRBJ2-5; D tentatively reads TRBD1 or TRBD2 (5 bases each). Germline V gene lookup returns CDR1 PRHDT and CDR2 FYEKMQ (reference sequence). The CDR3 has 13 residues. Trimming removed 3 bases at V and 4 bases at J, with 9 bases between. CDR3 in amino acids: CASSFVRGETQYF. CDR3 nucleotide sequence: TGTGCCAGCAGCTTTGTGAGGGGAGAGACCCAGTACTTC.

This clone was detected only a few times. V gene TRBV27 combines with J gene TRBJ1-5; unclear D gene. The CDR3 extends over 16 amino acids. Trimming took 4 bases from V and 4 from J, leaving 17 bases between them. Germline CDR1 MNHEY, CDR2 SMNVEV (reference sequence). CDR3 sequence (DNA): TGTGCCAGCAGTTCTACCACACCCCTAGGGAATCAGCCCCAGCATTTT. It is translated as CASSSTTPLGNQPQHF.

The chain joins TRBV2 to TRBJ1-3, with 8 bases lining up with TRBD1. CDR1 is SNHLY and CDR2 is FYNNEI in the germline V gene. V shed 5 bases, J shed 4 bases, and the junction held 13 bases outside the gene matches. The CDR3 has 17 amino acids. In DNA form, the CDR3 reads TGTGCCAGCAGTTCCGACAGGGGACAAGCTTACGGAAACACCATATATTTT. Translation gives CASSSDRGQAYGNTIYF.